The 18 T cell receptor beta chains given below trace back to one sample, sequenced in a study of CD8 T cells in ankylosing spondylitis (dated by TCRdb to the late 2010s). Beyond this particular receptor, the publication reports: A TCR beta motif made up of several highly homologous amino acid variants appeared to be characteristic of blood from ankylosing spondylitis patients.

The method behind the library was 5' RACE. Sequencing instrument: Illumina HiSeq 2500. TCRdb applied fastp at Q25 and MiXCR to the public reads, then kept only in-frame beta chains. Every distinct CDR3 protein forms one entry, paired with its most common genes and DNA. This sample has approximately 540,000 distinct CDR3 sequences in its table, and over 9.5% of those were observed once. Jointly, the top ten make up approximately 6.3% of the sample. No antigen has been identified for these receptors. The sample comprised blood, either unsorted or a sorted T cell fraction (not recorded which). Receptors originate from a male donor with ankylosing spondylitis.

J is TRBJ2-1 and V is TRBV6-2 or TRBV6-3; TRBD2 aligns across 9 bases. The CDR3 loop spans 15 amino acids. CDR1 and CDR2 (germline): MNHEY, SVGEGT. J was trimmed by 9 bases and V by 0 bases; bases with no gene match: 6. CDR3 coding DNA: TGTGCCAGCAGTTACTCCCCATATAGCGGGAGTGAGCAGTTCTTC. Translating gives CASSYSPYSGSEQFF.

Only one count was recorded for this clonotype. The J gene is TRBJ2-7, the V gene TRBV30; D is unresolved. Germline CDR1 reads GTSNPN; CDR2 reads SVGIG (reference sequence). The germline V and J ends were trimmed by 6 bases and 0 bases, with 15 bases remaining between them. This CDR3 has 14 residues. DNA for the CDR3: TGTGCCTGCAAAAGAGATCTTAGCTCCTACGAGCAGTACTTC. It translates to CACKRDLSSYEQYF.

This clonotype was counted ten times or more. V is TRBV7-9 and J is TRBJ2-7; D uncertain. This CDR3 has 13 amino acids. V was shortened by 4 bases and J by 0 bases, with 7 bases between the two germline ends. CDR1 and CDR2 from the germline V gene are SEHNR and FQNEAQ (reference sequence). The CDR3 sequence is CASSSRSSYEQYF. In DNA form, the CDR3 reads TGTGCCAGCAGCTCCAGAAGCTCCTACGAGCAGTACTTC.

CDR3 in DNA: TGCGCCAGCAGATCACAAGAGGACACTGAAGCTTTCTTT. This gives the protein CASRSQEDTEAFF. This chain links TRBV5-1 with TRBJ1-1; D is undetermined. Germline V lookup: CDR1 SGHRS, CDR2 YFSETQ. V shed 5 bases and J shed 3 bases, with 11 bases lying between them. The CDR3 is made up of 13 amino acids.

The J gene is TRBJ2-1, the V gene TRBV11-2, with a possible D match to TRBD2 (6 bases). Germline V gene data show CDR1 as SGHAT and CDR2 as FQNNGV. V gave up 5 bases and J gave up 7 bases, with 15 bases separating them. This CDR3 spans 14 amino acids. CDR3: CASSPGLGGNEQFF. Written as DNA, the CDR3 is TGTGCCAGCAGCCCCGGGCTAGGAGGGAATGAGCAGTTCTTC.

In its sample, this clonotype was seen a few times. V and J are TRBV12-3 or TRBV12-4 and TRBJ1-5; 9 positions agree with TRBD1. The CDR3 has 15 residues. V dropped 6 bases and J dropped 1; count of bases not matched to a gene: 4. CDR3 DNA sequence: TGTGCCAGCAGACTACAGGGGGCGAGCAATCAGCCCCAGCATTTT. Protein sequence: CASRLQGASNQPQHF.

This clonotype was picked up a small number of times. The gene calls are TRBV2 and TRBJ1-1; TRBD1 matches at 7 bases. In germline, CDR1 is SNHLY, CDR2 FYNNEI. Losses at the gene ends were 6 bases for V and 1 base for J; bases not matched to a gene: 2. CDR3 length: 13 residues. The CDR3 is CASRTGENTEAFF. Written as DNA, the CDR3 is TGTGCCAGCAGAACAGGGGAGAACACTGAAGCTTTCTTT.

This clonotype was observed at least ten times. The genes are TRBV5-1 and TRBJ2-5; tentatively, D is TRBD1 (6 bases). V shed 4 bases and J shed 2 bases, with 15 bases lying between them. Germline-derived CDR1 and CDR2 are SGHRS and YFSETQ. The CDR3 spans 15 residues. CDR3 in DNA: TGCGCCAGCAGCAAGACGGGACAAGCTCAAGAGACCCAGTACTTC. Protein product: CASSKTGQAQETQYF.

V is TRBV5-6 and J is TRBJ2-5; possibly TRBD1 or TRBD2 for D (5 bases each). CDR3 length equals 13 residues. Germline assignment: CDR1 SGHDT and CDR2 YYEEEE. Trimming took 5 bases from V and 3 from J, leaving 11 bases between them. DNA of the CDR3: TGTGCCAGCAGACTTGGGACGGAAGAGACCCAGTACTTC. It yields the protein CASRLGTEETQYF.

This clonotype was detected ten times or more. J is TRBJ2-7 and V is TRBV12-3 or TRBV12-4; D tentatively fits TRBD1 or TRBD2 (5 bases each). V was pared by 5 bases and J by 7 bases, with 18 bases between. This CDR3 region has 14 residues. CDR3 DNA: TGTGCCAGCAGTCTCCGGGACCCGGCGGAAGAGCAGTACTTC. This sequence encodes CASSLRDPAEEQYF.

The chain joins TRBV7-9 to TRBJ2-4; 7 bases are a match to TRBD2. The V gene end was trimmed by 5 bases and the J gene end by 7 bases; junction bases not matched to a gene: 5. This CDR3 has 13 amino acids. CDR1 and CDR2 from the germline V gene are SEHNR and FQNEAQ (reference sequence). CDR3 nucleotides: TGTGCCAGCAGCCGGGGGGTCGGGAACATTCAGTACTTC. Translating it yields CASSRGVGNIQYF.

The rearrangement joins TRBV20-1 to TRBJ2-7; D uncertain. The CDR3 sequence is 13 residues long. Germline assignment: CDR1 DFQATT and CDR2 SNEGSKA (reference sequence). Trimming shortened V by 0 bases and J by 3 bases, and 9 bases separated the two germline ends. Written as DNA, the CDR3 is TGCAGTGCTAGAGATCAGCAGGTCTACGAGCAGTACTTC. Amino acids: CSARDQQVYEQYF.

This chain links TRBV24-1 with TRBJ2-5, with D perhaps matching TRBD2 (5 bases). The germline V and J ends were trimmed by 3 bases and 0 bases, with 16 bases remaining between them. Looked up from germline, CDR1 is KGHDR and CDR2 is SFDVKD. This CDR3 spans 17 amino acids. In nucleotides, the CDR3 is TGTGCCACCAGTGATAACAAGCGGTCGTCATACCAAGAGACCCAGTACTTC. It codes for CATSDNKRSSYQETQYF.

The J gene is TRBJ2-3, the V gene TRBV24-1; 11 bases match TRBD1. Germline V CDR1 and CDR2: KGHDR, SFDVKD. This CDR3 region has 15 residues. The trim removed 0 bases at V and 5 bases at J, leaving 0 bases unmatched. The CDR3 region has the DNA TGTGCCACCAGTGATTTGGGGACAGGGGGAGATACGCAGTATTTT. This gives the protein CATSDLGTGGDTQYF.

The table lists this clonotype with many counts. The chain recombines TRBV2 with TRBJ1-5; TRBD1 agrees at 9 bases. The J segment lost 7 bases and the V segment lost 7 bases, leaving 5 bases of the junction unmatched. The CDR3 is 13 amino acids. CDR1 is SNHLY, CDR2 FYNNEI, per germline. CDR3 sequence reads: CASTRDRDQPQHF. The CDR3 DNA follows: TGTGCCAGCACCAGGGACAGGGACCAGCCCCAGCATTTT. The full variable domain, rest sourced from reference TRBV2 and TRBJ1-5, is EPEVTQTPSHQVTQMGQEVILRCVPISNHLYFYWYRQILGQKVEFLVSFYNNEISEKSEIFDDQFSVERPDGSNFTLKIRSTKLEDSAMYFCASTRDRDQPQHFGDGTRLSIL.

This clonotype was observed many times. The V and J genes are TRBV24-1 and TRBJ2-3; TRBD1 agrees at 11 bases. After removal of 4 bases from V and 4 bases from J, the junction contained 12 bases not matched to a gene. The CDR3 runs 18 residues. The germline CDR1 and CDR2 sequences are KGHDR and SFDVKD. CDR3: CATSEGRPRDRGADTQYF. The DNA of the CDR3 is TGTGCCACCAGTGAAGGACGTCCCCGGGACAGGGGGGCAGATACGCAGTATTTT.

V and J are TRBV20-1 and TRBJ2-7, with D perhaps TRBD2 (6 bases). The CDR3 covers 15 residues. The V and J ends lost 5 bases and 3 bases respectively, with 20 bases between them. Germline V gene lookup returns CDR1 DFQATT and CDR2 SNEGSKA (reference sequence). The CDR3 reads CSASKPRVADYEQYF. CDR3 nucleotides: TGCAGTGCTTCTAAGCCCCGTGTAGCGGACTACGAGCAGTACTTC.

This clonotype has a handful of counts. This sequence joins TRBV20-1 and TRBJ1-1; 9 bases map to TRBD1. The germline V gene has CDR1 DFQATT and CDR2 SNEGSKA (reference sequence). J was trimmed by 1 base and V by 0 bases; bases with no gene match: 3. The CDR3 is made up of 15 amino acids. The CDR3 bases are TGCAGTGCTAGAGATCAGGACAGGGGGAACACTGAAGCTTTCTTT. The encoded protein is CSARDQDRGNTEAFF.